A selection of T cell receptor beta chains follows, all from one sample in a study of T cell responses to AZD1222 COVID-19 vaccine. Only in-frame clones appear in the TCRdb table, and some are missing; sequencing was by immunoSEQ multiplex PCR. Of 100,000 to 120,000 clones in the sample, around 90% were seen once. The sample consisted of peripheral blood, taken on day 0 of AZD1222 vaccination. These receptors all stem from an adult in good health. CDR3s include the opening cysteine and the closing phenylalanine or tryptophan. Fields, in order: clone size, D gene, V gene, J gene, CDR3 protein, CDR3 DNA. The D gene is left open where the match is weak. A row's size may be missing; if present it is once, few, many or a size class.

>NA|NA|TRBV19|TRBJ2-3
CASSSSGGPPTDTQYF
TGTGCCAGTAGTAGCTCCGGGGGGCCCCCCACAGATACGCAGTATTTT
>NA|NA|TRBV3-1/TRBV3-2|TRBJ1-1
CASSQIGREAFF
TGTGCCAGCAGCCAAATAGGGCGTGAAGCTTTCTTT
>NA|TRBD1|TRBV15|TRBJ1-2
CATNAPGQGIYGYTF
TGTGCCACCAACGCACCGGGACAGGGAATCTATGGCTACACCTTC
>NA|NA|TRBV27|TRBJ1-2
CASSPPTPEVHGYTF
TGTGCCAGCAGTCCCCCCACACCGGAGGTTCATGGCTACACCTTC
>NA|TRBD1|TRBV5-6|TRBJ2-1
CASSLVGGDEQFF
TGTGCCAGCAGCTTGGTAGGGGGCGATGAGCAGTTCTTC
>NA|NA|TRBV7-6|TRBJ2-2
CASSLGRSGTGELFF
TGTGCCAGCAGCTTAGGACGATCGGGCACCGGGGAGCTGTTTTTT
>NA|NA|TRBV5-5|TRBJ1-1
CASSLEQANTEAFF
TGTGCCAGCAGCTTGGAACAGGCGAACACTGAAGCTTTCTTT
>NA|NA|TRBV5-1|TRBJ1-2
CASRDISNYGYTF
TGCGCCAGCAGGGACATTAGTAACTATGGCTACACCTTC
>NA|NA|TRBV14|TRBJ1-1
CASSQLAGSDNTEAFF
TGTGCCAGCAGCCAACTGGCCGGCTCGGATAACACTGAAGCTTTCTTT
>NA|TRBD1|TRBV5-6|TRBJ1-3
CASTPRAQGRNTIYF
TGTGCCAGCACCCCGAGGGCACAGGGGAGAAACACCATATATTTT
>NA|NA|TRBV19|TRBJ1-4
CASSMHPSEEKLFF
TGTGCCAGTAGTATGCATCCTTCGGAGGAAAAACTGTTTTTT
>once|TRBD2|TRBV9|TRBJ2-2
CASSVGPAGENTGELFF
TGTGCCAGCAGCGTAGGTCCAGCGGGGGAGAACACCGGGGAGCTGTTTTTT
>NA|NA|TRBV10-3|TRBJ2-7
CAIRDMSSYEQYF
TGTGCCATCAGGGACATGAGCTCCTACGAGCAGTACTTC
>NA|TRBD1|TRBV11-3|TRBJ1-5
CASSPDRVKGQPQHF
TGTGCCAGCAGCCCGGACAGGGTAAAGGGGCAGCCCCAGCATTTT
>NA|NA|TRBV29-1|TRBJ1-1
CSVARDYENVF
TGCAGCGTTGCTAGGGACTATGAAAATGTCTTT
>NA|TRBD1|TRBV27|TRBJ2-7
CASSLDRTYEQYF
TGTGCCAGCAGTTTGGACAGGACCTACGAGCAGTACTTC
>NA|NA|TRBV5-4|TRBJ1-2
CASSLWGGYTF
TGTGCCAGCAGCCTCTGGGGGGGCTACACCTTC
>NA|NA|TRBV4-1|TRBJ1-1
CASSQDHSNTEAFF
TGCGCCAGCAGCCAAGATCACAGTAACACTGAAGCTTTCTTT
>NA|TRBD1|TRBV11-2|TRBJ1-6
CASSERTGYNSPLHF
TGTGCCAGCAGCGAAAGGACAGGTTATAATTCACCCCTCCACTTT
>NA|TRBD1|TRBV27|TRBJ2-7
CASSNYGTGKYEQYF
TGTGCCAGCAGCAACTACGGGACAGGGAAATACGAGCAGTACTTC
>NA|NA|TRBV18|TRBJ2-3
CASSQDSTDTQYF
TGTGCCAGCTCACAGGACAGCACAGATACGCAGTATTTT
>NA|NA|TRBV20-1|TRBJ2-3
CSAPIIDTQYF
TGCAGTGCGCCGATTATAGATACGCAGTATTTT
>NA|NA|TRBV5-1|TRBJ1-2
CASSFNTNYGYTF
TGCGCCAGCAGCTTTAATACTAACTATGGCTACACCTTC
>once|NA|TRBV19|TRBJ1-3
CASTRTGPSGNTIYF
TGTGCCAGTACCCGAACAGGGCCCTCTGGAAACACCATATATTTT
>NA|NA|TRBV27|TRBJ1-1
CASSLLQDTEAFF
TGTGCCAGCAGTTTGTTACAGGACACTGAAGCTTTCTTT
>NA|NA|TRBV6-1|TRBJ1-5
CASSGVSGRSNQPQHF
TGTGCCAGCAGTGGGGTCTCGGGACGGAGCAATCAGCCCCAGCATTTT
>NA|TRBD1|TRBV9|TRBJ2-3
CASSLRQGGTDTQYF
TGTGCCAGCAGCCTTAGACAGGGCGGCACAGATACGCAGTATTTT
>NA|NA|TRBV6-5|TRBJ2-7
CASSTNSGGEQYF
TGTGCCAGCAGTACCAACAGTGGGGGCGAGCAGTACTTC
>once|NA|TRBV24-1|TRBJ2-1
CATSETSTGARGNEQFF
TGTGCCACCAGTGAGACCTCAACAGGTGCCCGGGGCAATGAGCAGTTCTTC
>few|TRBD2|TRBV9|TRBJ2-1
CASSVEPSGGFRSYNEQFF
TGTGCCAGCAGCGTAGAACCTAGCGGTGGATTTAGGTCCTACAATGAGCAGTTCTTC
>NA|NA|TRBV30|TRBJ1-2
CAWSGQSWSYTF
TGTGCCTGGAGTGGACAGAGTTGGAGCTACACCTTC
>NA|TRBD2|TRBV4-1|TRBJ2-1
CASSQEGLASYNEQFF
TGCGCCAGCAGCCAAGAGGGACTAGCGAGCTACAATGAGCAGTTCTTC
>NA|NA|TRBV27|TRBJ1-1
CASSFGGNTEAFF
TGTGCCAGCAGCTTTGGAGGTAACACTGAAGCTTTCTTT
>NA|NA|TRBV7-9|TRBJ2-1
CASSRERDEQFF
TGTGCCAGCAGCCGAGAGCGCGATGAGCAGTTCTTC
>few|NA|TRBV11-2|TRBJ1-3
CASSSGFLGNTIYF
TGTGCCAGCAGCTCGGGATTCCTTGGAAACACCATATATTTT
>few|NA|TRBV10-1|TRBJ2-1
CASSVDWSSYNEQFF
TGCGCCAGCAGCGTTGACTGGAGCTCCTACAATGAGCAGTTCTTC
>NA|NA|TRBV9|TRBJ1-4
CASSVDRGTNEKLFF
TGTGCCAGCAGCGTAGACCGCGGAACTAATGAAAAACTGTTTTTT
>NA|NA|TRBV18|TRBJ1-1
CASSPQGHTEAFF
TGTGCCAGCTCACCACAGGGACACACTGAAGCTTTCTTT
>once|TRBD2|TRBV2|TRBJ2-3
CASTPDGGVGTQYF
TGTGCCAGCACCCCCGACGGGGGGGTAGGTACGCAGTATTTT
>NA|TRBD1|TRBV19|TRBJ1-1
CASSAGDRSNTEAFF
TGTGCCAGTAGTGCGGGGGACAGATCTAACACTGAAGCTTTCTTT
>NA|NA|TRBV6-5|TRBJ2-3
CASSLGGGTDTQYF
TGTGCCAGCAGTTTGGGTGGGGGCACAGATACGCAGTATTTT
>NA|TRBD1|TRBV3-1/TRBV3-2|TRBJ1-6
CASCGQGNSPLHF
TGTGCCAGCTGTGGACAGGGGAATTCACCCCTCCACTTT
>NA|TRBD2|TRBV7-6|TRBJ2-7
CASSLGGLAASYEQYF
TGTGCCAGCAGCTTAGGGGGACTAGCGGCGTCCTACGAGCAGTACTTC
>NA|TRBD2|TRBV7-8|TRBJ2-7
CASSTGLAGVYEQYF
TGTGCCAGCAGCACGGGACTAGCGGGAGTATACGAGCAGTACTTC
>NA|NA|TRBV6-5|TRBJ1-1
CASREWFTTEAFF
TGTGCCTCGAGGGAGTGGTTTACCACTGAAGCTTTCTTT
>NA|TRBD1|TRBV27|TRBJ1-1
CASSTTGRAFF
TGTGCCAGCAGTACGACAGGGAGAGCTTTCTTT
>NA|TRBD1|TRBV18|TRBJ1-1
CASSPRQGAVGVTEAFF
TGTGCCAGCTCACCAAGACAGGGGGCGGTTGGAGTCACTGAAGCTTTCTTT
>NA|NA|TRBV11-2|TRBJ1-2
CASSLESDKYGYTF
TGTGCCAGCAGCTTAGAGTCTGATAAGTATGGCTACACCTTC
>once|NA|TRBV9|TRBJ2-7
CASSPPGDTGDEQYF
TGTGCCAGCAGCCCACCAGGGGACACGGGGGACGAGCAGTACTTC
>NA|NA|TRBV5-1|TRBJ1-1
CASSLEGAGTEAFF
TGCGCCAGCAGCTTGGAAGGGGCTGGAACTGAAGCTTTCTTT
>NA|NA|TRBV3-1/TRBV3-2|TRBJ1-2
CASSQVESGYTF
TGTGCCAGCAGCCAAGTTGAAAGTGGCTACACCTTC
>NA|TRBD1|TRBV28|TRBJ1-1
CASFRDRLMNTEAFF
TGTGCCAGCTTCCGGGACAGACTCATGAACACTGAAGCTTTCTTT
>NA|NA|TRBV19|TRBJ1-1
CASSISPGHTEAFF
TGTGCCAGTAGTATTTCCCCGGGCCACACTGAAGCTTTCTTT